This T cell receptor beta chain was observed in a study of control samples from healthy donors and cancer patients. Generated by immunoSEQ multiplex PCR, the TCRdb table keeps only in-frame clones and is missing some. The sample includes 100,000 to 150,000 clones, more than 85% of them seen just once. The sequenced sample consisted of blood. This clonotype originated in a man between 18 and 29 years old in good health.

The CDR3 sequence: CASSRVKDCTDTQYF. The CDR3 DNA is TGTGCCAGCAGCCGAGTTAAGGATTGCACAGATACGCAGTATTTT. The chain is built from TRBV3-1 (or the pseudogene TRBV3-2) and TRBJ2-3; no clear D. There are 15 residues in the CDR3. Germline loops: CDR1 LGHDT, CDR2 YNNKEL (reference sequence). The V gene lost 4 bases and the J gene lost 1 base, with 12 bases spanning the gap.